The clone carrying this TCR beta chain showed up many times. Its specificity is unknown. Sample barcodes and UMIs were carried by the TCR alpha and TCR beta cDNA libraries that 5'RACE generated with constant-segment primers. TCRdb used MiXCR to reprocess the 5' RACE reads, holding one entry per CDR3 protein. The table has fewer than 50,000 distinct CDR3 sequences, 8% to 10% seen once. This record comes from a study of T-cell memory formation after mild COVID-19. Notes on the study in general: Contracting clones from day 15 to 85 showed balanced CD4/CD8; later expanders favored CD4+. Confirmation of SARS-CoV-2 specificity was lacking for second-wave clones peaking day 37.

After removal of 6 bases from V and 0 bases from J, the junction contained 5 bases not matched to a gene. Germline lookup yields CDR1 DFQATT and CDR2 SNEGSKA (reference sequence). The CDR3 is 14 amino acids. The sequenced sample was PBMCs or a T cell subset sorted from them (not recorded which). The V gene is TRBV20-1, the J gene TRBJ2-1; 7 positions agree with TRBD1. This TCR derives from an adult woman who had mild COVID-19 (a few samples of this study predate the infection). Cell type and time point are not known. The CDR3 DNA follows: TGCAGTGCAACACAGGGGAGCTCCTACAATGAGCAGTTCTTC. It translates to CSATQGSSYNEQFF.